Below are 8 T cell receptor beta chains sequenced from a single sample in a study of cytomegalovirus exposure and HLA in healthy donors. PCR was performed using 60 Vbeta and 13 Jbeta primers. Libraries were prepared by immunoSEQ multiplex PCR; TCRdb keeps only in-frame clonotypes and omits some of them. This sample yields 150,000 to 200,000 clones, of which around 82% are seen a single time; around 2% belongs to the top ten. The sample was PBMCs. Receptors were obtained from a man aged 18 to 30 in good health and CMV-seronegative.

The table lists this clone with a few counts. J is TRBJ2-3 and V is TRBV9; 12 bases are shared with TRBD2. Germline CDR1 SGDLS, CDR2 YYNGEE. The CDR3 has 16 amino acids. The junction had 6 bases not matched to a gene; V was cut back by 4 bases and J by 3 bases. The CDR3 protein is CASSRFGLAGTDTQYF. In DNA form, the CDR3 reads TGTGCCAGCAGCCGATTTGGACTAGCGGGGACAGATACGCAGTATTTT.

The chain carries TRBV5-4 and TRBJ1-1, with 8 bases lining up with TRBD1. J lost 3 bases, V lost 4 bases, and 5 bases had no gene match. This CDR3 contains 14 residues. Germline V gives CDR1 SGHNT, CDR2 YYREEE (reference sequence). The CDR3 is CASSRDRGDTEAFF. CDR3 bases: TGTGCCAGCAGCCGCGACAGGGGAGACACTGAAGCTTTCTTT. Using reference TRBV5-4 and TRBJ1-1 for the parts outside the CDR3, the full variable domain is ETGVTQSPTHLIKTRGQQVTLRCSSQSGHNTVSWYQQALGQGPQFIFQYYREEENGRGNFPPRFSGLQFPNYSSELNVNALELDDSALYLCASSRDRGDTEAFFGQGTRLTVV.

V and J are TRBV7-8 and TRBJ2-7; TRBD2 agrees at 12 bases. This CDR3 contains 17 residues. The germline gives CDR1 SGHVS, CDR2 FQNEAQ. V lost 4 bases, J lost 1 base, and 8 bases stayed unmatched. The CDR3 reads CASSSPGLAGRSYEQYF. DNA of the CDR3: TGTGCCAGCAGCTCACCGGGACTAGCGGGCCGTTCCTACGAGCAGTACTTC.

The chain couples TRBV2 to TRBJ1-6; a weak D match, TRBD1 (6 bases). This CDR3 spans 14 amino acids. The germline V and J ends were trimmed by 8 bases and 7 bases, with 15 bases remaining between them. Germline-derived CDR1 and CDR2 are SNHLY and FYNNEI. CDR3 region: CASGRGFGNSPLHF. CDR3 in DNA: TGTGCCAGCGGAAGGGGGTTTGGGAATTCACCCCTCCACTTT.

This clone was picked up a small number of times. J is TRBJ1-3 and V is TRBV2; tentative D call: TRBD1 (6 bases). CDR3 length: 18 residues. Germline CDR1 reads SNHLY; CDR2 reads FYNNEI. The V and J ends lost 6 bases and 0 bases respectively, with 21 bases between them. The CDR3 spells CASSGGPSLRFSGNTIYF. For the CDR3, the DNA is TGTGCCAGCAGCGGGGGGCCCTCCCTGCGGTTCTCTGGAAACACCATATATTTT.

This chain links TRBV4-3 with TRBJ2-7, with TRBD1 as a possible D gene (6 bases). The CDR3 is made up of 17 amino acids. Trimming pared 0 bases from V and 4 bases from J, leaving 19 bases between. The germline gives CDR1 LGHNA, CDR2 YSLEER. DNA for the CDR3: TGCGCCAGCAGCCAAGAAAAACAGGGAAGTCTCCTTTACGAGCAGTACTTC. Its translation is CASSQEKQGSLLYEQYF.

The V gene is TRBV5-4, the J gene TRBJ2-1, with D perhaps matching TRBD1 (6 bases). V lost 0 bases and J lost 6, with 7 bases in between. CDR1 and CDR2 from the germline V gene are SGHNT and YYREEE (reference sequence). The CDR3 loop spans 13 amino acids. This chain's CDR3 is CASSLVGGNEQFF. In nucleotides, the CDR3 is TGTGCCAGCAGCTTGGTAGGGGGCAATGAGCAGTTCTTC.

In its sample, this clone was seen once. The chain carries TRBV6-1 and TRBJ1-3; D gene ambiguous. Per germline, CDR1 MNHNS and CDR2 SASEGT. The CDR3 contains 15 residues. Trimming stripped 5 bases from V and 0 bases from J, with 11 bases between. The CDR3 DNA reads as TGTGCCAGCAGTCAGGACTCAAACTCTGGAAACACCATATATTTT. Its protein product is CASSQDSNSGNTIYF.